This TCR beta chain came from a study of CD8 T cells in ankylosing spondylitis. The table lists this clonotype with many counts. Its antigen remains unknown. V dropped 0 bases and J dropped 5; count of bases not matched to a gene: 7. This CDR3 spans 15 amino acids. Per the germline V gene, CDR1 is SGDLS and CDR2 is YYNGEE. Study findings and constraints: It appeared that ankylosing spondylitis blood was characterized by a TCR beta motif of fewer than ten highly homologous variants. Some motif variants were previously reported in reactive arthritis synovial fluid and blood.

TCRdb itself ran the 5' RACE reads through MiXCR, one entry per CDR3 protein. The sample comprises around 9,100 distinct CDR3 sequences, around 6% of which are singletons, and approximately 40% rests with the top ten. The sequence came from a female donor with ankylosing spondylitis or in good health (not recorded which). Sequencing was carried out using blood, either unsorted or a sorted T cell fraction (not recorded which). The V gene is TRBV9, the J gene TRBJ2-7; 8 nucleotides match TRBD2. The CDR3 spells CASSVGRGGTNEQYF. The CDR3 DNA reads TGTGCCAGCAGCGTAGGTCGGGGGGGGACAAACGAGCAGTACTTC. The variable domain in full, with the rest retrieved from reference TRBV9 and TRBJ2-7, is DSGVTQTPKHLITATGQRVTLRCSPRSGDLSVYWYQQSLDQGLQFLIQYYNGEERAKGNILERFSAQQFPDLHSELNLSSLELGDSALYFCASSVGRGGTNEQYFGPGTRLTVT.